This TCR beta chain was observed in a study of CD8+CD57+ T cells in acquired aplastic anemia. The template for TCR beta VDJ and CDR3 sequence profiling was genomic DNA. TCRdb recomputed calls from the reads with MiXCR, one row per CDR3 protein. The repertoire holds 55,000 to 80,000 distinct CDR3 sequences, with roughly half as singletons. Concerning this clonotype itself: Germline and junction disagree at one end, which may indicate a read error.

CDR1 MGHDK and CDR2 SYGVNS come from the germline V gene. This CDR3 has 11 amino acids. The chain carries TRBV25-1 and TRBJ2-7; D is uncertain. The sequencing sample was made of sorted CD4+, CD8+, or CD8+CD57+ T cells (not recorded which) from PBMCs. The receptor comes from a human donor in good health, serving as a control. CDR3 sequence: CASSDVYKQYF. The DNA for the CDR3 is TGTGCCAGCAGTGACGTCTACAAGCAGTACTTC.